This passage covers 29 T cell receptor beta chains from one sample sequenced in a study of cytomegalovirus exposure and HLA in healthy donors. With 60 Vbeta and 13 Jbeta primers, the PCR was carried out. The table came from immunoSEQ multiplex PCR; TCRdb's copy has only in-frame clones and leaves some out. This sample yields 90,000 to 120,000 clones, of which approximately 79% are seen a single time; roughly 2.3% belongs to the top ten. Sequencing was carried out using PBMCs. The receptors come from a man between 18 and 29 years old in good health and CMV-seronegative.

The chain uses TRBV7-2 and TRBJ1-1; D call uncertain. Looked up from germline, CDR1 is SGHTA and CDR2 is FQGNSA. The CDR3 has 13 residues. The V end was cut by 8 bases, the J end by 0 bases, with 10 bases between. This CDR3 is CASLAAVNTEAFF. The CDR3 nucleotides read TGTGCCAGCCTGGCCGCAGTGAACACTGAAGCTTTCTTT. The whole variable domain, filled in from reference TRBV7-2 and TRBJ1-1, reads GAGVSQSPSNKVTEKGKDVELRCDPISGHTALYWYRQSLGQGLEFLIYFQGNSAPDKSGLPSDRFSAERTGGSVSTLTIQRTQQEDSAVYLCASLAAVNTEAFFGQGTRLTVV.

The CDR3, as DNA: TGCGCCAGCAGCCCGGCGGCTAGCGGGGGGGCCTACGAGCAGTACTTC. Translated, it gives CASSPAASGGAYEQYF. The rearrangement joins TRBV5-1 to TRBJ2-7; the match to TRBD2 covers 12 bases. The length of the CDR3 is 16 residues. The J segment lost 2 bases and the V segment lost 4 bases, leaving 7 bases of the junction unmatched. Germline V gives CDR1 SGHRS, CDR2 YFSETQ.

This rearrangement joins TRBV5-6 to TRBJ2-1, with D possibly being TRBD2 (6 bases). This CDR3 comprises 16 residues. Trimming removed 0 bases from V and 7 bases from J, with 17 bases in between. In germline, CDR1 is SGHDT, CDR2 YYEEEE. The DNA for the CDR3 is TGTGCCAGCAGCTTGGGGGGGGAGTTGGGTTTAAATGAGCAGTTCTTC. Its translation: CASSLGGELGLNEQFF. Drawing the rest from reference TRBV5-6 and TRBJ2-1, the complete variable domain is DAGVTQSPTHLIKTRGQQVTLRCSPKSGHDTVSWYQQALGQGPQFIFQYYEEEERQRGNFPDRFSGHQFPNYSSELNVNALLLGDSALYLCASSLGGELGLNEQFFGPGTRLTVL.

With regard to this clone: One end of the junction is discordant with germline, which a read error may explain. CDR3 sequence (DNA): TGTGCCAGTAGTGACAGGGGAAAAGGAAACACCATATATTTT. It translates to CASSDRGKGNTIYF. The chain links TRBV6-1 to TRBJ1-3; TRBD1 matches at 8 bases. The CDR3 spans 14 residues. CDR1 and CDR2 from the germline V gene are MNHNS and SASEGT.

This chain joins TRBV6-6 and TRBJ2-7, with D unclear. The CDR3 consists of 13 residues. V was pared by 2 bases and J by 3 bases, with 8 bases between. The V gene's germline CDR1 is MNHNY and CDR2 SVGAGI (reference sequence). The CDR3, as DNA: TGTGCCAGCAGTTACCCCAGAAGCTACGAGCAGTACTTC. It specifies CASSYPRSYEQYF.

The chain joins TRBV19 to TRBJ1-1; TRBD1 might be the D (6 bases). Germline loops: CDR1 LNHDA, CDR2 SQIVND (reference sequence). The V end lost 5 bases, the J end lost 1 base, and 17 bases lay between the germline ends. The CDR3 is 16 residues long. The CDR3 bases are TGTGCCAGTAGTGGGTACCGACGGACAGAGAACACTGAAGCTTTCTTT. Protein: CASSGYRRTENTEAFF.

V usage is TRBV4-3 and J usage is TRBJ1-5; D is unclear. CDR1 LGHNA and CDR2 YSLEER come from the germline V gene. Trimming pared 0 bases from V and 4 bases from J, leaving 16 bases between. There are 17 residues in the CDR3. Here the CDR3 reads CASSQDPPGVRNQPQHF. CDR3 bases: TGCGCCAGCAGCCAAGACCCCCCCGGAGTGAGGAATCAGCCCCAGCATTTT.

The rearrangement uses TRBV7-2 and TRBJ2-5; possible D gene TRBD1, 6 bases. The V end was cut by 5 bases, the J end by 2 bases, with 9 bases between. The CDR3 extends over 13 amino acids. The germline V gene encodes CDR1 SGHTA and CDR2 FQGNSA. CDR3 nucleotides: TGTGCCAGCAGCGGGACACCACAAGAGACCCAGTACTTC. Translation: CASSGTPQETQYF.

This clone was recorded a few times. V usage is TRBV7-9 and J usage is TRBJ1-6, with unresolved D. Germline CDR1 reads SEHNR; CDR2 reads FQNEAQ (reference sequence). This CDR3 is built from 12 residues. The V and J ends lost 5 bases and 10 bases respectively, with 9 bases between them. DNA for the CDR3: TGTGCCAGCAGCCTCCTCTTGTCACCCCTCCACTTT. Encoded protein: CASSLLLSPLHF. The full variable domain, with the rest looked up from reference TRBV7-9 and TRBJ1-6, is DTGVSQNPRHKITKRGQNVTFRCDPISEHNRLYWYRQTLGQGPEFLTYFQNEAQLEKSRLLSDRFSAERPKGSFSTLEIQRTEQGDSAMYLCASSLLLSPLHFGNGTRLTVT.

The chain joins TRBV6-4 to TRBJ2-2; TRBD2 agrees at 9 bases. Germline assignment: CDR1 MRHNA and CDR2 SNTAGT. This CDR3 has 16 amino acids. The V segment lost 0 bases and the J segment 4 bases; nucleotides outside the gene matches: 3. CDR3 protein: CASSDSAGGLTGELFF. In DNA, the CDR3 is TGTGCCAGCAGTGACTCGGCGGGGGGGCTCACCGGGGAGCTGTTTTTT.

V usage is TRBV6-5 and J usage is TRBJ2-1; 11 nucleotides match TRBD2. This CDR3 is built from 15 residues. CDR1 is MNHEY, CDR2 SVGAGI, per germline. V lost 10 bases to trimming and J lost 8 bases; unmatched junction nucleotides: 13. The CDR3: CATHPLAGGRDEQFF. CDR3 nucleotides: TGTGCCACCCACCCGCTAGCGGGGGGCCGCGATGAGCAGTTCTTC.

The chain employs TRBV28 and TRBJ2-5; TRBD2 matches 11 bases. Per germline, CDR1 MDHEN and CDR2 SYDVKM. The CDR3 is 16 amino acids. V shed 8 bases, J shed 2 bases, and the junction held 10 bases outside the gene matches. The CDR3 region is CASSRPGLAAQETQYF. The DNA for the CDR3 is TGTGCCAGCTCTCGGCCGGGACTAGCGGCTCAAGAGACCCAGTACTTC.

The V call is TRBV19, the J call TRBJ1-2; TRBD1 aligns across 7 bases. J was trimmed by 3 bases and V by 5 bases; bases with no gene match: 6. The CDR3 runs 14 residues. Germline V lookup: CDR1 LNHDA, CDR2 SQIVND (reference sequence). CDR3 nucleotide sequence: TGTGCCAGTAGTCCGTCCGGGACAGACTATGGCTACACCTTC. Translating it yields CASSPSGTDYGYTF.

This clone was counted only a few times. This sequence joins TRBV4-3 and TRBJ2-7; the D gene is possibly TRBD1 (5 bases). The CDR3 is 14 residues long. V lost 1 base to trimming and J lost 6 bases, with 13 bases between them. Per germline, CDR1 LGHNA and CDR2 YSLEER. CDR3 in amino acids: CASSQVIGATEQYF. As DNA, the CDR3 is TGCGCCAGCAGCCAAGTAATTGGGGCCACCGAGCAGTACTTC.

This clone was seen just once. This CDR3 reads CASSGQGRSYNEQFF. DNA of the CDR3: TGTGCCAGCAGTGGACAGGGGAGGTCCTACAATGAGCAGTTCTTC. V and J are TRBV6-1 and TRBJ2-1; TRBD1 agrees at 8 bases. The germline V gene has CDR1 MNHNS and CDR2 SASEGT. J gave up 1 base and V 4 bases, and 3 bases lay outside the gene matches. This CDR3 is 15 amino acids long.

A word on this clone: At one of its ends the junction is not consistent with the germline gene, which may arise from a read error. The chain is built from TRBV7-7 and TRBJ2-5, with 8 bases lining up with TRBD1. The CDR3 contains 16 residues. Germline V gene data show CDR1 as SSHAT and CDR2 as FNYEAQ (reference sequence). Written as DNA, the CDR3 is TGTGCTAGCAGCCGCGGGGACAGGATCTCCCAAGAGACCCAGTACTTC. It is translated as CASSRGDRISQETQYF.

This clone was counted a few times. This chain joins TRBV13 and TRBJ2-7; D is perhaps TRBD2 (5 bases). The CDR3 has 14 amino acids. V was pared by 1 base and J by 0 bases, with 7 bases between. Germline V gene lookup returns CDR1 PRHDT and CDR2 FYEKMQ (reference sequence). This CDR3 reads CASSLEAVSYEQYF. In nucleotides, the CDR3 is TGTGCCAGCAGCTTAGAAGCGGTCTCCTACGAGCAGTACTTC.

This clone is deemed medium-sized. This chain links TRBV4-3 with TRBJ1-1; D remains ambiguous. The CDR3 is 16 residues long. Trimming left V 1 base short and J 4 bases short, with 16 bases between. CDR1 and CDR2 (germline): LGHNA, YSLEER. The CDR3 DNA sequence: TGCGCCAGCAGCCAAGCTCTCCCCCAAACTGGCACTGAAGCTTTCTTT. It yields the protein CASSQALPQTGTEAFF.

This clone came up once. The genes are TRBV29-1 and TRBJ2-1; maybe TRBD1 (5 bases). Trimming stripped 3 bases from V and 2 bases from J, with 11 bases between. The length of the CDR3 is 14 residues. Per the germline V gene, CDR1 is SQVTM and CDR2 is ANQGSEA. The CDR3 spells CSVEWGRTYNEQFF. As DNA, the CDR3 is TGCAGCGTTGAGTGGGGCAGAACCTACAATGAGCAGTTCTTC.

This clone has just one count. This sequence joins TRBV19 and TRBJ1-2; TRBD1 is a possible D gene (5 bases). The germline V gene encodes CDR1 LNHDA and CDR2 SQIVND (reference sequence). The CDR3 is made up of 14 amino acids. Trimming pared 5 bases from V and 7 bases from J, leaving 17 bases between. The CDR3 nucleotides are TGTGCCAGTAGTCCCACAGGTCTTCAGGGTGGCTACACCTTC. Amino acids: CASSPTGLQGGYTF.

This CDR3 reads CASSAQGADYGYTF. In DNA form, the CDR3 reads TGTGCCAGCAGCGCCCAGGGGGCCGACTATGGCTACACCTTC. V and J are TRBV9 and TRBJ1-2; 8 bases map to TRBD1. This CDR3 is 14 amino acids long. Trimming removed 3 bases from V and 3 bases from J; junction bases left unmatched: 4. The germline CDR1 and CDR2 sequences are SGDLS and YYNGEE.

This chain connects TRBV6-1 to TRBJ1-2; no definite D call. CDR1 and CDR2 from the germline V gene are MNHNS and SASEGT. This CDR3 has 14 residues. The germline V and J ends were trimmed by 0 bases and 5 bases, with 10 bases remaining between them. The CDR3 loop is CASSEARARYGYTF. For the CDR3, the DNA is TGTGCCAGCAGTGAAGCGAGGGCGCGTTATGGCTACACCTTC.

This CDR3 is CASSFGQGGGYGYTF. CDR3 DNA sequence: TGTGCCAGCAGCTTCGGACAGGGGGGGGGCTATGGCTACACCTTC. The gene calls are TRBV5-6 and TRBJ1-2; 10 nucleotides align to TRBD1. Germline V gives CDR1 SGHDT, CDR2 YYEEEE. With 2 bases clipped from V and 4 bases from J, the junction kept 5 bases outside the gene matches. This CDR3 region has 15 residues.

The chain employs TRBV18 and TRBJ2-1, with TRBD2 identical over 8 bases. Trimming took 0 bases from V and 9 from J; bases not matched to a gene: 7. The CDR3 length is 15 residues. The germline V gene has CDR1 KGHSH and CDR2 LQKENI. In DNA, the CDR3 is TGTGCCAGCTCACCACCGGGCGGGGGGCGGAGTGAGCAGTTCTTC. It encodes CASSPPGGGRSEQFF.

The chain has TRBV2 and TRBJ2-7; 9 bases map to TRBD1. After removal of 5 bases from V and 2 bases from J, the junction contained 10 bases not matched to a gene. The germline CDR1 and CDR2 sequences are SNHLY and FYNNEI. The CDR3 length is 16 residues. The chain's CDR3 is CASSYSGTGSPYEQYF. The CDR3 nucleotides read TGTGCCAGCAGTTATTCCGGGACAGGGTCCCCCTACGAGCAGTACTTC.

This clone occurred a few times. The chain combines TRBV4-3 with TRBJ2-5; D is possibly TRBD2 (5 bases). The J call may be mistaken, given a closer DNA end match to TRBJ2-7. CDR3 length: 15 residues. The germline V gene encodes CDR1 LGHNA and CDR2 YSLEER. In DNA, the CDR3 is TGCGCCAGCAGCCAAGATTTTACGGGGATCGACGAGCAGTACTTC. Translating gives CASSQDFTGIDEQYF.

The V call is TRBV5-6, the J call TRBJ2-5; tentatively, D is TRBD1 (6 bases). V was pared by 2 bases and J by 3 bases, with 14 bases between. The germline gives CDR1 SGHDT, CDR2 YYEEEE. CDR3 length: 15 amino acids. The CDR3: CASSFLRGQKETQYF. The CDR3 region has the DNA TGTGCCAGCAGCTTTCTCCGGGGACAAAAAGAGACCCAGTACTTC.

This clone was seen a few times. This sequence joins TRBV6-6 and TRBJ1-2, with a possible D match to TRBD1 (5 bases). This CDR3 contains 14 residues. Trimming removed 2 bases from V and 3 bases from J, with 10 bases in between. Germline values: CDR1 MNHNY, CDR2 SVGAGI (reference sequence). In nucleotides, the CDR3 is TGTGCCAGCAGTTACGTCTCAGGGCACTATGGCTACACCTTC. Encoded protein: CASSYVSGHYGYTF.

This clone was recorded once. This sequence joins TRBV4-3 and TRBJ2-1; 9 bases are shared with TRBD2. CDR3 length: 21 residues. With V trimmed by 3 bases and J by 0 bases, 18 bases remained unmatched. Per the germline V gene, CDR1 is LGHNA and CDR2 is YSLEER. The CDR3 is CASSQDGTSPRVPVSYNEQFF. The CDR3 nucleotides are TGCGCCAGCAGCCAGGATGGGACTAGCCCCCGGGTCCCGGTCTCCTACAATGAGCAGTTCTTC.